The 30 T cell receptor beta chains presented below share a single source sample, sequenced in a study of tumor and adjacent non-tumor tissue in lung cancer. The library came from three nested PCR rounds adapted from ARM-PCR protocols. TCRdb ran MiXCR on the multiplex PCR reads and lists one entry per CDR3 protein. Seen here are some 78,000 distinct CDR3 sequences, around 75% observed once, and the top ten hold approximately 12%. RNA was extracted from bulk tissue without any cell sorting. Material for sequencing was lung tumor tissue. The receptors here all came from a woman aged 45 to 65 with non-small cell lung cancer.

This clonotype showed up just once. An end of the junction does not agree with germline; a read error may underlie this. The rearrangement uses TRBV20-1 and TRBJ2-7; the D gene is possibly TRBD1 (6 bases). This CDR3 comprises 12 residues. The germline V gene has CDR1 DFQATT and CDR2 SNEGSKA (reference sequence). CDR3 in DNA: TGCAGTGCTTCCGACAGGAGTGCCGAGCAGTATTTC. This sequence encodes CSASDRSAEQYF.

Concerning this clonotype: Because the CDR3 is missing its conserved closing phenylalanine or tryptophan, this is likely a read error. This rearrangement joins TRBV11-2 to TRBJ2-1; TRBD2 is a possible D gene (5 bases). There are 12 residues in the CDR3. Germline-derived CDR1 and CDR2 are SGHAT and FQNNGV. This chain's CDR3 is CASSSTRYEQFL. The DNA for the CDR3 is TGTGCTAGCAGCTCCACTAGGTATGAGCAGTTCCTC.

Concerning this clonotype itself: The conserved closing phenylalanine or tryptophan is absent in this CDR3, likely reflecting a read error. The chain has TRBV29-1 and TRBJ1-1; D may be TRBD1 (6 bases). CDR1 SQVTM and CDR2 ANQGSEA come from the germline V gene. This CDR3 has 12 residues. This CDR3 is CSGERGLGEAFY. In DNA, the CDR3 is TGTAGCGGCGAGAGGGGGTTGGGTGAAGCTTTCTAT.

For this clonotype: At one end the junction does not follow the germline gene, possibly because of a read error. V is TRBV7-3 and J is TRBJ1-2, with a tentative D call TRBD1 (6 bases). The CDR3 sequence is 13 residues long. CDR1 and CDR2 from the germline V gene are SGHTA and FQGTGA. The CDR3 reads CASSLTKGGGYTF. The CDR3 nucleotides read TGTGCCAGTAGCTTAACGAAAGGGGGTGGCTACACATTC.

As for this clonotype: One end of the junction is discordant with germline, which a read error may explain. The rearrangement uses TRBV2 and TRBJ1-1; 8 bases fit TRBD1. CDR3 size: 11 residues. Germline V gives CDR1 SNHLY, CDR2 FYNNEI. The DNA for the CDR3 is TGTACCAGCAATGGACAGGGTGAAGCTTTCTTT. Translation gives CTSNGQGEAFF.

With regard to this clonotype: At one end the junction does not follow the germline gene, possibly because of a read error. V usage is TRBV12-3 or TRBV12-4 and J usage is TRBJ2-3; D not resolved. This CDR3 is built from 15 residues. The CDR3 DNA reads TGTACCAGTAGTTTAGAGACACTAAGCACAGATAGGCAGTATTTT. Protein: CTSSLETLSTDRQYF.

This clonotype came up once. The genes are TRBV2 and TRBJ2-7; TRBD1 agrees at 8 bases. V gave up 3 bases and J gave up 5 bases; unmatched junction bases: 3. CDR1 and CDR2 (germline): SNHLY, FYNNEI. This CDR3 region has 13 residues. CDR3 in amino acids: CASSDQGADEQYF. The DNA of the CDR3 is TGTGCCAGCAGTGACCAGGGGGCGGACGAGCAGTACTTC. Together with reference TRBV2 and TRBJ2-7, the CDR3 gives the full variable domain: EPEVTQTPSHQVTQMGQEVILRCVPISNHLYFYWYRQILGQKVEFLVSFYNNEISEKSEIFDDQFSVERPDGSNFTLKIRSTKLEDSAMYFCASSDQGADEQYFGPGTRLTVT.

This sequence joins TRBV9 and TRBJ2-3; D assignment may be TRBD1 or TRBD2 (6 bases each). CDR3 length: 15 amino acids. The V gene's germline CDR1 is SGDLS and CDR2 YYNGEE. V shed 9 bases and J shed 3 bases, with 20 bases lying between them. The chain's CDR3 is CAIIVRGERTDTQYF. CDR3 in DNA: TGTGCCATCATCGTTAGGGGGGAGAGGACAGATACGCAGTATTTT.

Only a few counts were recorded for this clonotype. The CDR3 here is CASSDSSYNEQFF. The CDR3 DNA reads as TGTGCCAGTAGTGATAGCTCCTACAATGAGCAGTTCTTC. The rearrangement uses TRBV19 and TRBJ2-1; no clear D gene. CDR1 LNHDA and CDR2 SQIVND come from the germline V gene (reference sequence). Trimming pared 5 bases from V and 0 bases from J, leaving 5 bases between. The CDR3 length is 13 residues.

Comments on this clonotype: One end of the junction varies from germline; a read error may be responsible. The chain carries TRBV10-2 and TRBJ2-7; D is undetermined. The length of the CDR3 is 12 residues. Germline assignment: CDR1 WSHSY and CDR2 SAAADI. The CDR3 nucleotides are TGCGCCAGCAGTCAGGAAGGTTACGAGCAGTGCTTC. This sequence encodes CASSQEGYEQCF.

The chain joins TRBV19 to TRBJ2-2; 11 bases align to TRBD2. The CDR3 totals 16 residues. The germline V gene has CDR1 LNHDA and CDR2 SQIVND (reference sequence). V was pared by 5 bases and J by 1 base, with 3 bases of the junction left unmatched. The CDR3 protein is CASSPGTSGNTGELFF. The CDR3 bases are TGTGCCAGTAGTCCCGGGACTAGCGGGAACACCGGGGAGCTGTTTTTT.

Concerning this clonotype itself: Given the absence of the conserved phenylalanine or tryptophan at the CDR3 end, a read error is likely. This sequence joins TRBV20-1 and TRBJ2-7, with 10 bases aligning to TRBD2. The CDR3 has 14 residues. Germline CDR1 reads DFQATT; CDR2 reads SNEGSKA (reference sequence). CDR3 DNA sequence: TGCAATGTTCGGACTAGCGGAATAACCTACGAGCAGTACTAC. It translates to CNVRTSGITYEQYY.

Points on this clonotype: One junction end disagrees with the germline gene, perhaps due to a read error. The rearrangement joins TRBV20-1 to TRBJ2-3; a weak D match, TRBD1 (7 bases). The germline CDR1 and CDR2 sequences are DFQATT and SNEGSKA (reference sequence). CDR3 length: 17 amino acids. CDR3 amino acids: CSAGDRRGLMVTYTQYF. Written as DNA, the CDR3 is TGCAGTGCTGGTGATCGGAGGGGGCTGATGGTCACATATACGCAGTATTTT.

A note on this clonotype: The CDR3 does not end in the conserved phenylalanine or tryptophan, so this is likely a read error. The DNA is omitted, as the CDR3 cannot be located on it reliably, and the CDR3 follows TCRdb's listing. The chain carries TRBV11-2 and TRBJ2-1; the table gives TRBD1 as D, unverified against the DNA. From germline, CDR1 is SGHAT and CDR2 FQNNGV. 15 amino acids form the CDR3, both terminal residues included. The CDR3 loop reads CASSFVGQGHNELFL.

To note about this clonotype: The germline gene is not matched at one end of the junction; a read error may be the cause. The chain couples TRBV20-1 to TRBJ2-7, with D perhaps TRBD2 (5 bases). Per germline, CDR1 DFQATT and CDR2 SNEGSKA (reference sequence). The CDR3 is 14 residues long. CDR3 nucleotides: TGCAGTACTAGTTCCAGCGGAAGAGCCAACGAGCAGTACTTC. It translates to CSTSSSGRANEQYF.

This clonotype was picked up one time. This likely comes from a read error, as the CDR3 has no conserved phenylalanine or tryptophan at its end. The chain combines TRBV28 with TRBJ2-7, with TRBD1 matching over 7 bases. Germline V lookup: CDR1 MDHEN, CDR2 SYDVKM. The length of the CDR3 is 14 residues. The CDR3 loop is CTSSFRGQTYEQYY. The CDR3 DNA is TGTACCAGCAGTTTTAGGGGACAGACTTACGAGCAGTACTAC.

This clonotype was seen only once. At one of its ends the junction is not consistent with the germline gene, which may arise from a read error. The genes are TRBV20-1 and TRBJ2-1; D gene uncertain. CDR1 and CDR2 from the germline V gene are DFQATT and SNEGSKA (reference sequence). The CDR3 is made up of 13 amino acids. CDR3 DNA sequence: TGCAGTGCTAGTACATTAGGAATGGGTGAGCAATTCTTC. This encodes CSASTLGMGEQFF.

Concerning this clonotype: Mismatch with germline at one junction end may stem from a read error. The rearrangement uses TRBV20-1 and TRBJ2-1; D unresolved. The CDR3 contains 17 residues. CDR1 and CDR2 (germline): DFQATT, SNEGSKA (reference sequence). CDR3 in DNA: TGCAGTGCTAGAGCCCCCGCAGCGTATAGCTCCTACAGTGAGCAGTTCTTC. Protein product: CSARAPAAYSSYSEQFF.

This clonotype was recorded at least ten times. The chain couples TRBV5-1 to TRBJ2-5; D perhaps matches TRBD2 (6 bases). Germline CDR1 reads SGHRS; CDR2 reads YFSETQ. The CDR3 has 17 amino acids. Trimming took 0 bases from V and 1 from J, leaving 16 bases between them. The DNA of the CDR3 is TGCGCCAGCAGCTTGGATTTGGAGGGATTAATCCAAGAGACCCAGTACTTC. Its translation is CASSLDLEGLIQETQYF.

Ten or more counts support this clonotype. The chain links TRBV20-1 to TRBJ1-1; maybe TRBD1 (6 bases). CDR1 is DFQATT, CDR2 SNEGSKA, per germline (reference sequence). V lost 6 bases and J lost 3, with 17 bases in between. This CDR3 is built from 14 residues. The CDR3 loop is CSAKGGRSDTEAFF. The CDR3 DNA reads TGCAGTGCAAAAGGGGGGCGTTCGGACACTGAAGCTTTCTTT.

As concerns this clonotype: Mismatch with germline at one junction end may stem from a read error. The chain carries TRBV20-1 and TRBJ2-1, with 8 nucleotides matching TRBD2. Per germline, CDR1 DFQATT and CDR2 SNEGSKA (reference sequence). The CDR3 runs 17 residues. CDR3 residues: CSVRGGLAPSSYSEQFF. Here the CDR3 DNA reads TGCAGTGTTAGAGGTGGACTAGCTCCAAGCTCCTACAGTGAGCAGTTCTTC.

This chain joins TRBV11-2 and TRBJ1-4; D is undetermined. This CDR3 has 13 residues. Germline loops: CDR1 SGHAT, CDR2 FQNNGV. DNA of the CDR3: TGTTCCAACAGCTTATCGGTCACGGGAAAACTGTTTTTT. It is translated as CSNSLSVTGKLFF.

In its sample, this clonotype ranks as medium-sized. This chain links TRBV29-1 with TRBJ2-5, with D perhaps given as TRBD1 or TRBD2 (6 bases each). From germline, CDR1 is SQVTM and CDR2 ANQGSEA. The ends were cut back, 4 bases at V and 2 bases at J, with 17 bases in the middle. The CDR3 extends over 15 amino acids. CDR3 protein: CSVVRGVTRQETQYF. CDR3 sequence (DNA): TGCAGCGTTGTGAGGGGGGTGACACGTCAAGAGACCCAGTACTTC.

Points on this clonotype: Germline is not matched at one junction end, which may reflect a read error. The chain has TRBV7-8 and TRBJ2-2, with D perhaps TRBD2 (5 bases). The germline V gene has CDR1 SGHVS and CDR2 FQNEAQ. The CDR3 contains 15 residues. The CDR3 protein is CVSSSAAATTGELFF. The CDR3 nucleotides read TGTGTCAGCAGCTCAGCGGCAGCGACCACCGGGGAGCTGTTTTTT.

For this clonotype: At one end, the junction sequence differs from germline, possibly due to a read error. The chain combines TRBV4-1 with TRBJ1-3, with a weak D call TRBD1 (6 bases). CDR3 length equals 16 residues. Germline CDR1 reads MGHRA; CDR2 reads YSYEKL. As DNA, the CDR3 is TGCTCCTGCAGCCAAAGGGGGGGTACCTCTGGAAACACCATATACTTT. As protein: CSCSQRGGTSGNTIYF.

The CDR3 nucleotides read TGTGCCATCAGAGGCGGGACGGACTACAATGAGCAGTTCTTC. Its translation: CAIRGGTDYNEQFF. V gene TRBV10-3 combines with J gene TRBJ2-1; D is possibly TRBD2 (6 bases). Deletions cut 6 bases from V and 3 bases from J, with 12 bases between. This CDR3 comprises 14 residues. Per the germline V gene, CDR1 is ENHRY and CDR2 is SYGVKD.

This clonotype was picked up one time. The junction departs from the called germline gene at one end, perhaps through a read error. The chain is built from TRBV28 and TRBJ2-7; 10 positions agree with TRBD2. Germline assignment: CDR1 MDHEN and CDR2 SYDVKM. The CDR3 loop spans 15 amino acids. The DNA for the CDR3 is TGTGCCAACAGTTTACCCGGGACTAGCGTCAGCGAGCAGTACTTC. This gives the protein CANSLPGTSVSEQYF.

For this clonotype: At one of its ends the junction is not consistent with the germline gene, which may arise from a read error. This chain joins TRBV20-1 and TRBJ2-3; TRBD1 agrees at 8 bases. Germline CDR1 is DFQATT and CDR2 is SNEGSKA (reference sequence). The CDR3 is 13 residues long. Here the CDR3 reads CSVAAEGTGTQYF. The CDR3 DNA reads as TGCAGTGTGGCGGCAGAAGGGACAGGTACGCAGTATTTT.

Regarding this clonotype: Germline and junction disagree at one end, which may indicate a read error. The rearrangement joins TRBV12-3 or TRBV12-4 to TRBJ2-2; D might be TRBD1 (6 bases). The CDR3 runs to 15 residues. This CDR3 reads CTSSLKEGVTGELFF. The CDR3 DNA follows: TGTACCAGCAGTTTGAAAGAGGGGGTTACCGGGGAGCTATTTTTT.

The chain joins TRBV29-1 to TRBJ1-1; D unresolved. The CDR3 loop spans 14 amino acids. Germline V lookup: CDR1 SQVTM, CDR2 ANQGSEA. Trimming pared 4 bases from V and 0 bases from J, leaving 12 bases between. This CDR3 is CSVGEGSVNTEAFF. The DNA of the CDR3 is TGCAGCGTTGGGGAGGGTTCGGTGAACACTGAAGCTTTCTTT.